This entry features one TCR beta chain sequence. The antigen is unknown. CD45RO/CCR7/CD25/CD127/CD95/CD27 separated CD4+ naive, central memory, regulatory and stem cell-like memory cells by sorting. All sorted populations exceeded 95% purity. The entry originates in a study of beta chain features in type 1 diabetes. Study-wide background: Cell yields, age and gender were similar between patients and healthy donors.

Regarding the study as a whole: For Type 1 diabetes patients, all four CD4+ subsets carried TCRB CDR3s that were moderately but significantly shorter.

Reverse transcription of all isolated RNA meant that expressed TCRB transcripts were sequenced. Profiling relied on immunoSEQ multiplex PCR, and the TCRdb table lists in-frame clones only, not all of them. The table shows some 240,000 clones, with 15% to 20% occurring only once. Germline V lookup: CDR1 ENHRY, CDR2 SYGVKD. The CDR3 consists of 16 residues. With 3 bases clipped from V and 2 bases from J, the junction kept 9 bases outside the gene matches. The chain has TRBV10-3 and TRBJ2-7; 8 nucleotides align to TRBD1. Input material: naive CD4+ T cells from blood. This TCR derives from a young man with type 1 diabetes. CDR3 sequence reads: CAISDPGQGRTYEQYF. Here the CDR3 DNA reads TGTGCCATCAGTGACCCCGGACAGGGCCGAACCTACGAGCAGTACTTC.